One and the same sample provided the 13 T cell receptor beta chains below, sequenced in a study of shared clonotypes between healthy human individuals (TCRdb year 2020). The library relied on the immunoSEQ multiplex PCR assay. The clones in this table, taken by TCRdb from immuneACCESS, are in-frame only. Not every clone is retained; where verified, under half of the shortfall comes from an unresolved V gene, and the cause of the rest is unknown. This sample holds under 650,000 clones; 90% to 96% were observed only once. The ten top clones hold 0.06% of the sample. Sequences were obtained from naive CD4+ T cells sorted from blood. The cell subset or site label of this sample denotes: CD45RA+ positively selected. These receptors were taken from a woman in her thirties in good health.

V gene TRBV29-1 combines with J gene TRBJ2-7, with D perhaps given as TRBD1 or TRBD2 (6 bases each). The CDR3 totals 11 residues. Trimming took 5 bases from V and 6 from J, leaving 11 bases between them. The germline V gene has CDR1 SQVTM and CDR2 ANQGSEA. CDR3 sequence: CSVRGTREQYF. The CDR3, as DNA: TGCAGCGTTCGCGGGACACGCGAGCAGTACTTC.

CDR3 bases: TGTGCCAGCTCACCACTTAAGGAGACCGGGGAGCTGTTTTTT. It encodes CASSPLKETGELFF. The chain couples TRBV18 to TRBJ2-2; D unresolved. The germline V gene has CDR1 KGHSH and CDR2 LQKENI. V was clipped by 1 base and J by 5 bases, with 8 bases between them. CDR3 length: 14 amino acids.

The chain combines TRBV9 with TRBJ2-3; perhaps D is TRBD1 or TRBD2 (5 bases each). V was shortened by 1 base and J by 6 bases, with 6 bases between the two germline ends. This CDR3 has 12 amino acids. CDR1 is SGDLS, CDR2 YYNGEE, per germline. The DNA for the CDR3 is TGTGCCAGCAGCGTAAGGGACGATACGCAGTATTTT. It specifies CASSVRDDTQYF.

On this clone itself: Other nucleotide sequences from this sample produce the same CDR3. The chain has TRBV7-9 and TRBJ2-7; 8 bases map to TRBD1. This CDR3 is 14 amino acids long. Germline V CDR1 and CDR2: SEHNR, FQNEAQ (reference sequence). The trim removed 5 bases at V and 1 base at J, leaving 4 bases unmatched. CDR3 in DNA: TGTGCCAGCAGCCGACGACAGGGGTCCTACGAGCAGTACTTC. It specifies CASSRRQGSYEQYF.

This clone appeared a single time. V is TRBV6-4 and J is TRBJ2-5; 8 bases agree with TRBD1. Gene TRBJ2-7 matches the end of the DNA better, so the J call may be wrong. The CDR3 is 12 amino acids. Per the germline V gene, CDR1 is MRHNA and CDR2 is SNTAGT. This CDR3 reads CAIRQGINEQYF. The CDR3 DNA follows: TGTGCCATCCGACAGGGGATAAACGAGCAGTACTTC.

The chain uses TRBV9 and TRBJ2-2; D not resolved. Trimming removed 4 bases at V and 1 base at J, with 8 bases between. CDR1 SGDLS and CDR2 YYNGEE come from the germline V gene. The CDR3 runs to 14 residues. The CDR3 coding sequence is TGTGCCAGCAGCTTTAGAGGGAACACCGGGGAGCTGTTTTTT. Encoded protein: CASSFRGNTGELFF.

This clone was detected only once. The chain joins TRBV27 to TRBJ1-3; 7 bases are shared with TRBD1. CDR1 is MNHEY and CDR2 is SMNVEV in the germline V gene (reference sequence). V was pared by 5 bases and J by 3 bases, with 13 bases of the junction left unmatched. CDR3 length: 17 residues. CDR3 sequence reads: CASSPTTGKEGGNTIYF. The CDR3 DNA follows: TGTGCCAGCAGTCCCACGACAGGGAAGGAGGGTGGAAACACCATATATTTT.

The CDR3 spells CASSLRLPQGNQPQHF. CDR3 nucleotide sequence: TGTGCCAGCAGCTTAAGACTTCCACAGGGCAATCAGCCCCAGCATTTT. V and J are TRBV7-8 and TRBJ1-5, with D possibly matching TRBD1 (5 bases). The CDR3 contains 16 residues. Germline values: CDR1 SGHVS, CDR2 FQNEAQ. Trimming took 2 bases from V and 2 from J, leaving 13 bases between them. Complete variable domain (other parts from reference TRBV7-8 and TRBJ1-5): GAGVSQSPRYKVAKRGQDVALRCDPISGHVSLFWYQQALGQGPEFLTYFQNEAQLDKSGLPSDRFFAERPEGSVSTLKIQRTQQEDSAVYLCASSLRLPQGNQPQHFGDGTRLSIL.

This clone was detected only once. This CDR3 reads CASSTNVRGGTEAFF. The CDR3 bases are TGTGCCAGCAGTACCAATGTTCGAGGGGGTACTGAAGCTTTCTTT. The rearrangement uses TRBV28 and TRBJ1-1; D possibly corresponds to TRBD1 (6 bases). V lost 5 bases to trimming and J lost 5 bases, with 18 bases between them. The CDR3 consists of 15 residues. Germline-derived CDR1 and CDR2 are MDHEN and SYDVKM.

V is TRBV15 and J is TRBJ2-7; perhaps TRBD2 as D (6 bases). The CDR3 extends over 13 amino acids. Germline assignment: CDR1 LNHNV and CDR2 YYDKDF (reference sequence). Trimming stripped 5 bases from V and 6 bases from J, with 14 bases between. This CDR3 reads CATSGRLATEQYF. CDR3 nucleotides: TGTGCCACCAGCGGACGCCTAGCGACCGAGCAGTACTTC.

The chain recombines TRBV5-1 with TRBJ1-2; 9 bases map to TRBD1. Per the germline V gene, CDR1 is SGHRS and CDR2 is YFSETQ. Trimming at V came to 3 bases and at J to 6 bases, leaving 3 bases not matched to a gene. The CDR3 loop spans 13 amino acids. CDR3 sequence reads: CASSSGQGDGYTF. In DNA, the CDR3 is TGCGCCAGCAGCTCGGGACAGGGAGATGGCTACACCTTC.

The chain is built from TRBV28 and TRBJ2-5; the D is unclear. V dropped 5 bases and J dropped 1 base, with 20 bases sitting between them. This CDR3 has 17 amino acids. Looked up from germline, CDR1 is MDHEN and CDR2 is SYDVKM. CDR3 residues: CASSPRAPTRRQETQYF. The CDR3 nucleotides read TGTGCCAGCAGTCCGCGTGCACCGACAAGACGCCAAGAGACCCAGTACTTC.

The chain carries TRBV27 and TRBJ2-5; 13 nucleotides agree with TRBD2. V trimming: 4 bases; J trimming: 4 bases; junction bases outside the gene matches: 6. The CDR3 is 16 residues long. Germline V gene data show CDR1 as MNHEY and CDR2 as SMNVEV (reference sequence). The DNA for the CDR3 is TGTGCCAGCAGTTCACAAAGGACTAGCGGGAGAGAGACCCAGTACTTC. It yields the protein CASSSQRTSGRETQYF.